A single sample gave rise to the 27 T cell receptor beta chains below, sequenced in a study of cytomegalovirus exposure and HLA in healthy donors. Vbeta (60) and Jbeta (13) primers were used in the PCR. The assay was immunoSEQ multiplex PCR, and TCRdb's table has in-frame clones only and misses some. The table includes 170,000 or so clones, approximately 80% detected once. Source material: PBMCs. The receptors originated from a male donor in good health and CMV-seropositive.

The chain is built from TRBV7-2 and TRBJ1-6; 8 bases are shared with TRBD1. Trimming took 5 bases from V and 5 from J; bases not matched to a gene: 8. Germline CDR1 is SGHTA and CDR2 is FQGNSA. The CDR3 length is 16 residues. CDR3 sequence: CASSAQGAENNSPLHF. In DNA form, the CDR3 reads TGTGCCAGCAGCGCCCAGGGGGCAGAAAATAATTCACCCCTCCACTTT.

The rearrangement links TRBV27 to TRBJ1-1, with no clear D. Germline assignment: CDR1 MNHEY and CDR2 SMNVEV (reference sequence). CDR3 length: 15 amino acids. V dropped 5 bases and J dropped 2 bases, with 15 bases sitting between them. The chain's CDR3 is CASSVTRKINTEAFF. DNA for the CDR3: TGTGCCAGCAGTGTCACCAGGAAAATTAACACTGAAGCTTTCTTT.

The chain carries TRBV19 and TRBJ2-7, with D possibly being TRBD1 (5 bases). Trimming stripped 4 bases from V and 2 bases from J, with 15 bases between. The CDR3 runs 15 residues. Germline V gives CDR1 LNHDA, CDR2 SQIVND (reference sequence). CDR3 DNA sequence: TGTGCCAGTAGTAGGACACATATCGACACCTACGAGCAGTACTTC. It specifies CASSRTHIDTYEQYF.

The chain recombines TRBV29-1 with TRBJ2-2; D ambiguous. With 3 bases removed from V and 4 bases from J, the gap between germline ends came to 9 bases. This CDR3 has 13 amino acids. CDR1 SQVTM and CDR2 ANQGSEA come from the germline V gene. CDR3 in DNA: TGCAGCGTTGAGTTCGGGTCCACCGGGGAGCTGTTTTTT. Amino acids: CSVEFGSTGELFF.

The CDR3 protein is CASSFPTGTGTYEQYF. In DNA, the CDR3 is TGTGCCAGCAGCTTCCCGACCGGGACAGGGACCTACGAGCAGTACTTC. The chain is built from TRBV5-4 and TRBJ2-7; 9 positions match TRBD1. Per the germline V gene, CDR1 is SGHNT and CDR2 is YYREEE (reference sequence). The CDR3 contains 16 residues. After removal of 2 bases from V and 2 bases from J, the junction contained 8 bases not matched to a gene.

CDR3 residues: CASSTRASGTTYEQYF. The CDR3 nucleotides read TGTGCCAGCAGCACCCGGGCTAGCGGGACTACCTACGAGCAGTACTTC. V and J are TRBV7-2 and TRBJ2-7; 9 nucleotides line up with TRBD2. V dropped 5 bases and J dropped 2; count of bases not matched to a gene: 10. The CDR3 loop spans 16 amino acids. Per the germline V gene, CDR1 is SGHTA and CDR2 is FQGNSA.

V usage is TRBV2 and J usage is TRBJ2-7, with 9 bases fitting TRBD2. The J segment lost 1 base and the V segment lost 4 bases, leaving 5 bases of the junction unmatched. This CDR3 region has 15 residues. CDR1 and CDR2 (germline): SNHLY, FYNNEI. Written as DNA, the CDR3 is TGTGCCAGCAGTGGGACGACTAGCGGATCCTACGAGCAGTACTTC. Protein: CASSGTTSGSYEQYF. Filled out from reference TRBV2 and TRBJ2-7, the complete variable domain reads EPEVTQTPSHQVTQMGQEVILRCVPISNHLYFYWYRQILGQKVEFLVSFYNNEISEKSEIFDDQFSVERPDGSNFTLKIRSTKLEDSAMYFCASSGTTSGSYEQYFGPGTRLTVT.

This chain connects TRBV7-9 to TRBJ1-2; D is ambiguous. This CDR3 has 15 residues. With 1 base removed from V and 2 bases from J, the gap between germline ends came to 11 bases. The germline V gene encodes CDR1 SEHNR and CDR2 FQNEAQ (reference sequence). The CDR3 DNA follows: TGTGCCAGCAGCTTAGAAGAGGGTACCAACTATGGCTACACCTTC. Its translation is CASSLEEGTNYGYTF.

The CDR3 DNA follows: TGTGCCAGCAGCTTAGGAAGTAGCCACAATGAGCAGTTCTTC. Translation gives CASSLGSSHNEQFF. The chain couples TRBV11-3 to TRBJ2-1; D is unresolved. The germline gives CDR1 SGHNT, CDR2 YENEEA. The CDR3 length is 14 residues. Trimming stripped 1 base from V and 5 bases from J, with 9 bases between.

This sequence joins TRBV28 and TRBJ1-1, with D uncertain. The CDR3 runs to 15 residues. Germline V CDR1 and CDR2: MDHEN, SYDVKM. Trimming stripped 1 base from V and 6 bases from J, with 15 bases between. The CDR3 sequence is CASSLLGQRASEAFF. The CDR3 bases are TGTGCCAGCAGTTTATTAGGGCAGAGGGCCTCTGAAGCTTTCTTT.

The chain employs TRBV4-2 and TRBJ2-7; D not certain. Germline V gene lookup returns CDR1 LGHNA and CDR2 YNFKEQ. This CDR3 spans 16 amino acids. V was trimmed by 0 bases and J by 1 base, leaving 13 bases between them. The DNA for the CDR3 is TGTGCCAGCAGCCAAGATCAGAACACCGATTCCTACGAGCAGTACTTC. Encoded protein: CASSQDQNTDSYEQYF.

The chain is built from TRBV5-1 and TRBJ1-1; the D gene is possibly TRBD1 (5 bases). Per the germline V gene, CDR1 is SGHRS and CDR2 is YFSETQ. This CDR3 has 15 amino acids. V lost 0 bases and J 0 bases, leaving 9 bases between the germline ends. This chain's CDR3 is CASSLDSQVNTEAFF. In DNA, the CDR3 is TGCGCCAGCAGCTTGGACTCACAGGTGAACACTGAAGCTTTCTTT.

V is TRBV5-1 and J is TRBJ2-3; TRBD1 matches at 8 bases. Germline loops: CDR1 SGHRS, CDR2 YFSETQ. The CDR3 runs to 18 residues. After removal of 6 bases from V and 1 base from J, the junction contained 16 bases not matched to a gene. CDR3 nucleotide sequence: TGCGCCAGCACAGCGTGGCAGGGGGCGCGGTACGGCACAGATACGCAGTATTTT. The encoded protein is CASTAWQGARYGTDTQYF.

The chain joins TRBV2 to TRBJ2-1; maybe TRBD2 (6 bases). The CDR3 contains 16 residues. Looked up from germline, CDR1 is SNHLY and CDR2 is FYNNEI. Between the trimmed V and J ends, which lost 5 bases and 2 bases, there was a span of 16 bases. DNA for the CDR3: TGTGCCAGCAGTAAGGGCGGGGTCGTTCCCTACAATGAGCAGTTCTTC. Protein sequence: CASSKGGVVPYNEQFF.

The V gene is TRBV19, the J gene TRBJ2-1; 11 bases are a match to TRBD2. The CDR3 runs 14 residues. The V gene end was trimmed by 3 bases and the J gene end by 6 bases; junction bases not matched to a gene: 1. The V gene's germline CDR1 is LNHDA and CDR2 SQIVND (reference sequence). The CDR3, as DNA: TGTGCCAGTAGTATTGGGACTAGCGGCAATGAGCAGTTCTTC. Translated: CASSIGTSGNEQFF.

The table lists this clone with a count of one. V is TRBV19 and J is TRBJ1-3; D ambiguous. V was pared by 3 bases and J by 4 bases, with 10 bases between. The CDR3 spans 14 residues. Germline V gene data show CDR1 as LNHDA and CDR2 as SQIVND (reference sequence). The CDR3 DNA reads TGTGCCAGTAGTATCGCAGTTAAGGGAAACACCATATATTTT. Protein sequence: CASSIAVKGNTIYF.

The J gene is TRBJ2-3, the V gene TRBV5-1, with TRBD1 as a possible D gene (6 bases). The germline CDR1 and CDR2 sequences are SGHRS and YFSETQ. The CDR3 extends over 15 amino acids. The V gene lost 4 bases and the J gene lost 3 bases, with 15 bases spanning the gap. For the CDR3, the DNA is TGCGCCAGCAGCGGCCGTGGGGGCGATACAGATACGCAGTATTTT. This sequence encodes CASSGRGGDTDTQYF.

The chain couples TRBV7-3 to TRBJ1-2; no firm D call. The CDR3 loop spans 13 amino acids. The V gene lost 2 bases and the J gene lost 2 bases, with 6 bases spanning the gap. The germline V gene has CDR1 SGHTA and CDR2 FQGTGA. The CDR3 bases are TGTGCCAGCAGCTTAGACGGGAACTATGGCTACACCTTC. It translates to CASSLDGNYGYTF.

The gene calls are TRBV5-6 and TRBJ2-1; a weak D match, TRBD1 (5 bases). The CDR3 totals 12 residues. Trimming removed 3 bases at V and 9 bases at J, with 10 bases between. Per the germline V gene, CDR1 is SGHDT and CDR2 is YYEEEE. The CDR3 reads CASSWQGGEQFF. CDR3 nucleotides: TGTGCCAGCAGCTGGCAGGGTGGTGAGCAGTTCTTC.

This clone appeared a single time. This chain uses TRBV6-5 with TRBJ2-2, with D hard to call. Germline V CDR1 and CDR2: MNHEY, SVGAGI. The CDR3 has 14 residues. Trimming left V 3 bases short and J 0 bases short, with 5 bases between. DNA of the CDR3: TGTGCCAGCAGTTATGGAGCGAACACCGGGGAGCTGTTTTTT. This gives the protein CASSYGANTGELFF.

The chain recombines TRBV11-2 with TRBJ1-4; the match to TRBD1 covers 12 bases. The CDR3 consists of 14 residues. Germline CDR1 is SGHAT and CDR2 is FQNNGV. V gave up 5 bases and J gave up 8 bases; unmatched junction bases: 3. CDR3 sequence: CASSLGQGAEKLFF. The CDR3 DNA follows: TGTGCCAGCAGCCTGGGACAGGGGGCAGAAAAACTGTTTTTT.

This clone was recorded a few times. This chain joins TRBV6-5 and TRBJ1-1; D uncertain. The CDR3 is 12 amino acids. Per germline, CDR1 MNHEY and CDR2 SVGAGI. The V end was cut by 7 bases, the J end by 1 base, with 7 bases between. CDR3 residues: CASNPGNTEAFF. The CDR3 nucleotides are TGTGCCAGCAACCCAGGGAACACTGAAGCTTTCTTT.

The V gene is TRBV5-4, the J gene TRBJ2-1, with 10 nucleotides matching TRBD2. CDR1 is SGHNT, CDR2 YYREEE, per germline (reference sequence). CDR3 length equals 16 residues. V was pared by 1 base and J by 0 bases, with 1 base of the junction left unmatched. For the CDR3, the DNA is TGTGCCAGCAGCTTGTCTAGCGGGAGCTCCTACAATGAGCAGTTCTTC. It translates to CASSLSSGSSYNEQFF.

This chain uses TRBV19 with TRBJ1-2; 7 positions agree with TRBD1. Germline CDR1 is LNHDA and CDR2 is SQIVND (reference sequence). The V gene end was trimmed by 7 bases and the J gene end by 2 bases; junction bases not matched to a gene: 10. This CDR3 has 15 residues. CDR3 sequence reads: CASKGSGTENYGYTF. Here the CDR3 DNA reads TGTGCCAGTAAGGGATCGGGGACAGAAAACTATGGCTACACCTTC.

The V call is TRBV18, the J call TRBJ2-5, with TRBD1 matching 9 bases. With 2 bases clipped from V and 2 bases from J, the junction kept 0 bases outside the gene matches. The V gene's germline CDR1 is KGHSH and CDR2 LQKENI. The CDR3 totals 14 residues. The CDR3 reads CASSPGTGQETQYF. For the CDR3, the DNA is TGTGCCAGCTCACCAGGGACAGGGCAAGAGACCCAGTACTTC.

The genes are TRBV11-2 and TRBJ2-5; TRBD2 agrees at 11 bases. Germline CDR1 is SGHAT and CDR2 is FQNNGV. After removal of 3 bases from V and 4 bases from J, the junction contained 10 bases not matched to a gene. This CDR3 spans 17 amino acids. CDR3 amino acids: CASSLANLAGGLETQYF. CDR3 DNA sequence: TGTGCCAGCAGCTTGGCGAATCTAGCGGGAGGTCTAGAGACCCAGTACTTC. Full variable domain (remainder filled in from reference TRBV11-2 and TRBJ2-5): EAGVAQSPRYKIIEKRQSVAFWCNPISGHATLYWYQQILGQGPKLLIQFQNNGVVDDSQLPKDRFSAERLKGVDSTLKIQPAKLEDSAVYLCASSLANLAGGLETQYFGPGTRLLVL.

The chain employs TRBV5-1 and TRBJ2-7; D gene uncertain. Trimming shortened V by 1 base and J by 2 bases, and 13 bases separated the two germline ends. Germline V lookup: CDR1 SGHRS, CDR2 YFSETQ. This CDR3 region has 15 residues. DNA of the CDR3: TGCGCCAGCAGCTTGCCTGCCGAACCAGCCTACGAGCAGTACTTC. Translation: CASSLPAEPAYEQYF. Complete variable domain (other parts from reference TRBV5-1 and TRBJ2-7): KAGVTQTPRYLIKTRGQQVTLSCSPISGHRSVSWYQQTPGQGLQFLFEYFSETQRNKGNFPGRFSGRQFSNSRSEMNVSTLELGDSALYLCASSLPAEPAYEQYFGPGTRLTVT.